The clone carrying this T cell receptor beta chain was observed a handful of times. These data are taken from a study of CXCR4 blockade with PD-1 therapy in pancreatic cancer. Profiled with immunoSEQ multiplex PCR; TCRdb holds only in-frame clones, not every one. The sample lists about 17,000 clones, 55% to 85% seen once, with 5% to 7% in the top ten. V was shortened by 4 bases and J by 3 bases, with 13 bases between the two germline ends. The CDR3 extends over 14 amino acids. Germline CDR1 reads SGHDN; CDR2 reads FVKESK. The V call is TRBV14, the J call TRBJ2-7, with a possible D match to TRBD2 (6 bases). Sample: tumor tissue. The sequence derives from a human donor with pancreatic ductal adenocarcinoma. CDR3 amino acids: CASSRPGVGYEQYF. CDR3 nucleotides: TGTGCCAGCAGCCGCCCGGGGGTTGGCTACGAGCAGTACTTC. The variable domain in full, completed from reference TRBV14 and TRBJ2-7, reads EAGVTQFPSHSVIEKGQTVTLRCDPISGHDNLYWYRRVMGKEIKFLLHFVKESKQDESGMPNNRFLAERTGGTYSTLKVQPAELEDSGVYFCASSRPGVGYEQYFGPGTRLTVT.